This T cell receptor (beta chain) was observed in a study of shared clonotypes between healthy human individuals. Overall study results and limits: Naive subsets usually exceeded memory subsets in estimated richness. How much donors shared clonotypes was expected to be affected by sequencing depth.

The data were produced by immunoSEQ multiplex PCR, yet TCRdb's version contains in-frame clones alone and is incomplete. Counted here are roughly 1 million clones, about 84% occurring once; the ten biggest clones make up approximately 0.52%. Donors were healthy HIV-negative adults without recently reported acute infections or vaccinations. The split of CD4+ cells yielded CD45RA+ naive and CD45RA-negative memory subsets. Remarks on this clone: Its antigen is undetermined.

CDR1 and CDR2 from the germline V gene are SQVTM and ANQGSEA. CDR3 length: 13 residues. Trimming left V 2 bases short and J 4 bases short, with 9 bases between. Source material: memory CD4+ T cells from PBMCs. Subset denoted: CD45RA-negative fraction. The chain has TRBV29-1 and TRBJ1-3; D is perhaps TRBD1 (6 bases). The sequence came from a man aged 18 to 29 in good health. Some clones in this sample may be carry-over from other donors' samples. CDR3 DNA: TGCAGCGTTGAAAGCACAGGGGGAAACACCATATATTTT. Translated, it gives CSVESTGGNTIYF.